These 25 T cell receptor beta chains share one sample of origin, sequenced in a study of blood T cell repertoires in COVID-19. Sequencing used immunoSEQ multiplex PCR; TCRdb keeps in-frame clones, though not all of them. The table lists 380,000 or so clones, about 80% of them singletons. Sequencing was carried out using peripheral blood. Receptors originate from a human donor with acute or convalescent COVID-19. The donor label of this sample is uncertain.

This clone was detected only once. The chain is built from TRBV18 and TRBJ1-1, with D uncertain. V shed 3 bases and J shed 1 base, with 9 bases lying between them. Germline V gene sequence: CDR1 KGHSH, CDR2 LQKENI. The CDR3 length is 14 residues. DNA for the CDR3: TGTGCCAGCTCACCTTTATCTAAGAACACTGAAGCTTTCTTT. As protein: CASSPLSKNTEAFF.

The chain has TRBV11-2 and TRBJ2-1; possibly TRBD2 for D (6 bases). CDR1 and CDR2 (germline): SGHAT, FQNNGV. V dropped 1 base and J dropped 14 bases, with 21 bases sitting between them. CDR3 length: 15 amino acids. The CDR3 is CASSLGSGGIVFEFF. The CDR3 coding sequence is TGTGCCAGCAGCTTAGGAAGCGGAGGGATCGTGTTTGAGTTCTTC.

This clone occurred once. The gene calls are TRBV30 and TRBJ1-1, with D perhaps matching TRBD1 (6 bases). CDR1 is GTSNPN and CDR2 is SVGIG in the germline V gene (reference sequence). The CDR3 has 13 amino acids. Trimming shortened V by 8 bases and J by 3 bases, and 16 bases separated the two germline ends. In nucleotides, the CDR3 is TGTGCCGGGAACCGGGACACGGACACTGAAGCTTTCTTT. Encoded protein: CAGNRDTDTEAFF.

This clone was counted only a few times. The CDR3, as DNA: TGTGCCACCAGCAGAGACAGGAACACCGGGGAGCTGTTTTTT. This translates into CATSRDRNTGELFF. V and J are TRBV15 and TRBJ2-2; D remains unclear. The CDR3 extends over 14 amino acids. Germline assignment: CDR1 LNHNV and CDR2 YYDKDF (reference sequence). Trimming stripped 0 bases from V and 1 base from J, with 3 bases between. Combining the CDR3 with reference TRBV15 and TRBJ2-2 gives the whole variable domain DAMVIQNPRYQVTQFGKPVTLSCSQTLNHNVMYWYQQKSSQAPKLLFHYYDKDFNNEADTPDNFQSRRPNTSFCFLDIRSPGLGDTAMYLCATSRDRNTGELFFGEGSRLTVL.

This chain uses TRBV16 with TRBJ1-2; D may be TRBD1 (6 bases). The germline CDR1 and CDR2 sequences are KGHSY and FQNENV. The V gene lost 5 bases and the J gene lost 4 bases, with 14 bases spanning the gap. The CDR3 is 14 residues long. The CDR3 DNA is TGTGCCAGCAGCGCCACTATGGACAGCTATGGCTACACCTTC. Residues: CASSATMDSYGYTF.

This chain uses TRBV5-1 with TRBJ1-1, with TRBD1 identical over 8 bases. The length of the CDR3 is 16 residues. CDR1 is SGHRS and CDR2 is YFSETQ in the germline V gene. The V and J ends lost 2 bases and 1 base, in that order; junction bases with no gene match: 7. In DNA form, the CDR3 reads TGCGCCAGCAGCTTAACAACCAGGGGGCCGAACACTGAAGCTTTCTTT. Residues: CASSLTTRGPNTEAFF.

The chain links TRBV30 to TRBJ1-5, with D perhaps TRBD1 (5 bases). Germline V gene lookup returns CDR1 GTSNPN and CDR2 SVGIG (reference sequence). Trimming took off 2 bases at V and 2 bases at J, with 16 bases between the two ends. The CDR3 is made up of 16 amino acids. CDR3 protein: CAWSPMAGVGNQPQHF. The CDR3 coding sequence is TGTGCCTGGAGTCCAATGGCGGGGGTCGGCAATCAGCCCCAGCATTTT.

The chain has TRBV2 and TRBJ1-1, with D uncertain. The CDR3 sequence is 15 residues long. From germline, CDR1 is SNHLY and CDR2 FYNNEI. The ends were cut back, 6 bases at V and 0 bases at J, with 14 bases in the middle. The CDR3 DNA reads as TGTGCCAGCAGGGGCGGGCGGTACATGAACACTGAAGCTTTCTTT. It yields the protein CASRGGRYMNTEAFF.

V and J are TRBV28 and TRBJ1-2, with 7 bases lining up with TRBD1. Trimming cost V 5 bases and J 4 bases; bases outside gene matches: 10. Germline V lookup: CDR1 MDHEN, CDR2 SYDVKM. This CDR3 has 15 amino acids. In nucleotides, the CDR3 is TGTGCCAGCAGTACGAATCCGGGACAGAGCTATGGCTACACCTTC. Translating gives CASSTNPGQSYGYTF.

The chain carries TRBV12-5 and TRBJ2-7; TRBD1 aligns across 7 bases. J gave up 4 bases and V 3 bases, and 6 bases lay outside the gene matches. CDR1 is LGHNT and CDR2 is FRNRAP in the germline V gene. The CDR3 consists of 14 residues. This CDR3 is CASGFGDSRYEQYF. CDR3 bases: TGTGCTAGTGGTTTCGGGGACAGCCGATACGAGCAGTACTTC.

The chain uses TRBV5-4 and TRBJ2-7; 7 nucleotides align to TRBD2. Losses at the gene ends were 4 bases for V and 4 bases for J; bases not matched to a gene: 5. Germline V CDR1 and CDR2: SGHNT, YYREEE (reference sequence). The CDR3 totals 13 residues. The CDR3 region is CASSIGRDYEQYF. The DNA for the CDR3 is TGTGCCAGCAGCATAGGGAGGGATTACGAGCAGTACTTC.

The chain employs TRBV6-5 and TRBJ1-4, with D maybe TRBD1 (5 bases). CDR3 length: 15 amino acids. The germline V gene encodes CDR1 MNHEY and CDR2 SVGAGI. The V and J ends lost 6 bases and 7 bases respectively, with 18 bases between them. The CDR3 coding sequence is TGTGCCAGCAGCCGACGACAGCCGGGCCTTGAAAAACTGTTTTTT. It encodes CASSRRQPGLEKLFF.

This sequence joins TRBV29-1 and TRBJ1-1; D ambiguous. Germline CDR1 and CDR2: SQVTM and ANQGSEA. This CDR3 region has 14 residues. Trimming shortened V by 4 bases and J by 5 bases, and 17 bases separated the two germline ends. This CDR3 reads CSVVSPAKRTEAFF. CDR3 DNA: TGCAGCGTTGTGAGTCCCGCGAAGAGAACTGAAGCTTTCTTT.

This clone was detected once. The rearrangement links TRBV6-6 to TRBJ1-5; a weak D match, TRBD1 (5 bases). Trimming took off 0 bases at V and 0 bases at J, with 9 bases between the two ends. Germline CDR1 is MNHNY and CDR2 is SVGAGI (reference sequence). The CDR3 length is 16 residues. The CDR3 nucleotides are TGTGCCAGCAGTTACTCGGGGCCTAATAGCAATCAGCCCCAGCATTTT. Translation: CASSYSGPNSNQPQHF.

This clone appeared a few times. The rearrangement links TRBV5-5 to TRBJ2-7; possible D gene TRBD2, 5 bases. CDR1 and CDR2 from the germline V gene are SGHKS and YYEKEE (reference sequence). The CDR3 runs to 13 residues. V lost 4 bases and J lost 0, with 8 bases in between. The CDR3 nucleotides read TGTGCCAGCAGCCATACTAGCTCCTACGAGCAGTACTTC. It translates to CASSHTSSYEQYF.

V gene TRBV5-5 combines with J gene TRBJ1-5; the match to TRBD1 covers 7 bases. Trimming removed 2 bases from V and 3 bases from J; junction bases left unmatched: 5. CDR1 is SGHKS, CDR2 YYEKEE, per germline (reference sequence). The CDR3 extends over 15 amino acids. The CDR3 spells CASSLLGQLNQPQHF. DNA of the CDR3: TGTGCCAGCAGCTTATTGGGACAGCTCAATCAGCCCCAGCATTTT. Full variable domain (rest looked up from reference TRBV5-5 and TRBJ1-5): DAGVTQSPTHLIKTRGQQVTLRCSPISGHKSVSWYQQVLGQGPQFIFQYYEKEERGRGNFPDRFSARQFPNYSSELNVNALLLGDSALYLCASSLLGQLNQPQHFGDGTRLSIL.

There are a few counts of this clone. J is TRBJ2-3 and V is TRBV10-3; the D is unclear. The CDR3 spans 14 residues. Trimming took 6 bases from V and 0 from J, leaving 10 bases between them. Germline-derived CDR1 and CDR2 are ENHRY and SYGVKD. The CDR3 nucleotides are TGTGCCATCAGGGGTGTCGGGAGCACAGATACGCAGTATTTT. Protein sequence: CAIRGVGSTDTQYF.

The CDR3 here is CASSALGQERQPQHF. The CDR3 DNA reads as TGTGCCAGCAGCGCACTCGGACAGGAGCGTCAGCCCCAGCATTTT. The V call is TRBV6-5, the J call TRBJ1-5; TRBD1 matches at 7 bases. Germline CDR1 is MNHEY and CDR2 is SVGAGI. CDR3 length: 15 residues. The trim removed 6 bases at V and 6 bases at J, leaving 11 bases unmatched.

The chain is built from TRBV30 and TRBJ2-1; maybe TRBD2 (5 bases). Germline V gives CDR1 GTSNPN, CDR2 SVGIG (reference sequence). V gave up 2 bases and J gave up 5 bases, with 16 bases separating them. The CDR3 spans 15 residues. This chain's CDR3 is CAWSPGKGTHNEQFF. CDR3 in DNA: TGTGCCTGGAGTCCGGGGAAAGGAACACACAATGAGCAGTTCTTC.

V usage is TRBV27 and J usage is TRBJ1-5, with TRBD1 matching 7 bases. CDR3 length equals 15 residues. Trimming at V came to 6 bases and at J to 3 bases, leaving 8 bases not matched to a gene. The germline V gene has CDR1 MNHEY and CDR2 SMNVEV (reference sequence). The CDR3 reads CASRRTGGTNQPQHF. The DNA of the CDR3 is TGTGCCAGCAGACGGACAGGCGGTACCAATCAGCCCCAGCATTTT.

The chain recombines TRBV2 with TRBJ1-1, with 10 bases matching TRBD1. J lost 5 bases, V lost 6 bases, and 9 bases had no gene match. Per germline, CDR1 SNHLY and CDR2 FYNNEI. The CDR3 loop spans 15 amino acids. For the CDR3, the DNA is TGTGCCAGCAGCCCTCTGGGACAGGGGCTAACTGAAGCTTTCTTT. Encoded protein: CASSPLGQGLTEAFF.

The chain is built from TRBV4-1 and TRBJ2-1; 11 bases fit TRBD2. The CDR3 length is 18 residues. V trimming: 0 bases; J trimming: 2 bases; junction bases outside the gene matches: 6. The germline V gene encodes CDR1 MGHRA and CDR2 YSYEKL. The CDR3 region has the DNA TGCGCCAGCAGCCAAGATCTTACTAGCGGGGGAACCTACAATGAGCAGTTCTTC. Translation: CASSQDLTSGGTYNEQFF.

The gene calls are TRBV30 and TRBJ1-4, with 10 bases that match TRBD1. This CDR3 region has 13 residues. Looked up from germline, CDR1 is GTSNPN and CDR2 is SVGIG (reference sequence). With V trimmed by 8 bases and J by 10 bases, 10 bases remained unmatched. CDR3 in amino acids: CAGGGQGWAKLFF. DNA for the CDR3: TGTGCCGGAGGGGGACAGGGGTGGGCAAAACTGTTTTTT. Based on the CDR3 plus reference TRBV30 and TRBJ1-4, the full variable domain is SQTIHQWPATLVQPVGSPLSLECTVEGTSNPNLYWYRQAAGRGLQLLFYSVGIGQISSEVPQNLSASRPQDRQFILSSKKLLLSDSGFYLCAGGGQGWAKLFFGSGTQLSVL.

CDR3 sequence: CAWSMGGANEKLFF. CDR3 nucleotide sequence: TGTGCCTGGAGTATGGGGGGGGCTAATGAAAAACTGTTTTTT. The gene calls are TRBV30 and TRBJ1-4, with a tentative D call TRBD1 (5 bases). The length of the CDR3 is 14 residues. Germline V gene lookup returns CDR1 GTSNPN and CDR2 SVGIG (reference sequence). Trimming cost V 2 bases and J 3 bases, with 10 bases left between them.

The chain uses TRBV14 and TRBJ1-2; no firm D call. Per the germline V gene, CDR1 is SGHDN and CDR2 is FVKESK. V was pared by 4 bases and J by 2 bases, with 20 bases between. The length of the CDR3 is 17 residues. DNA of the CDR3: TGTGCCAGCAGCCCAGAAGTCGGGAGGGCTTGGAACTATGGCTACACCTTC. This encodes CASSPEVGRAWNYGYTF. Combining the CDR3 with reference TRBV14 and TRBJ1-2 gives the whole variable domain EAGVTQFPSHSVIEKGQTVTLRCDPISGHDNLYWYRRVMGKEIKFLLHFVKESKQDESGMPNNRFLAERTGGTYSTLKVQPAELEDSGVYFCASSPEVGRAWNYGYTFGSGTRLTVV.